This T cell receptor (beta chain) is from a study of OX40 agonist ivuxolimab in advanced cancers. The method was immunoSEQ multiplex PCR; TCRdb's version includes in-frame clones alone and lacks a portion of them. Of just under 65,000 clones in the sample, around 90% were seen once. This clonotype was sampled from an adult with an advanced solid tumor such as melanoma, head and neck, liver or kidney cancer. Sequencing was performed on CD4+ or CD8+ T cells sorted from blood, taken in a trial of the OX40 agonist ivuxolimab.

The DNA for the CDR3 is TGCAGCGCGACCCAACAGAACTCCTACGAGCAGTACTTC. Residues: CSATQQNSYEQYF. The gene calls are TRBV29-1 and TRBJ2-7, with D hard to call. CDR1 is SQVTM and CDR2 is ANQGSEA in the germline V gene. The V end lost 7 bases, the J end lost 0 bases, and 13 bases lay between the germline ends. CDR3 length: 13 residues.